These T cell receptor beta chains were read from a single sample in a study of T cell changes during pregnancy in multiple sclerosis. Sequenced by immunoSEQ multiplex PCR; TCRdb stores in-frame clones only, minus some. The sample has about 85,000 clones; just over 90% are singletons. The sample here was peripheral blood, taken in the first trimester of pregnancy. Every receptor here comes from a female donor with multiple sclerosis, enrolled in a pregnancy study. CDR3s include the opening cysteine and the closing phenylalanine or tryptophan. Fields, in order: clone size, D gene, J gene, V gene, CDR3 protein, CDR3 DNA. D genes are given only for firm matches. The listing skips clone size in some rows; elsewhere it reads once, few, many or a size class.

- | TRBD1 | TRBJ1-2 | TRBV7-8 | CASSLGGQGVGGYTF | TGTGCCAGCAGCTTAGGAGGACAGGGGGTCGGCGGCTACACCTTC
- | TRBD1 | TRBJ1-6 | TRBV19 | CASCRGQNSPLHF | TGTGCCAGTTGCAGGGGGCAGAATTCACCCCTCCACTTT
- | TRBD1 | TRBJ1-4 | TRBV27 | CASSSRDRGLRKLFF | TGTGCCAGCAGTTCCAGGGACAGGGGGCTGAGGAAACTGTTTTTT
- | TRBD2 | TRBJ2-1 | TRBV5-1 | CASRPGLAGGGSYNEQFF | TGCGCCAGCAGACCGGGACTAGCGGGGGGCGGCTCCTACAATGAGCAGTTCTTC
- | - | TRBJ2-2 | TRBV9 | CASSVRGGGLESGELFF | TGTGCCAGCAGCGTACGAGGGGGGGGCCTGGAGTCCGGGGAGCTGTTTTTT
- | TRBD2 | TRBJ2-7 | TRBV2 | CASSETSGGLPEAYEQYF | TGTGCCAGCAGTGAGACTAGCGGGGGGCTCCCGGAGGCCTACGAGCAGTACTTC
- | - | TRBJ1-1 | TRBV7-2 | CASSSSGRANTEAFF | TGTGCCAGCAGTTCCTCAGGGAGGGCGAACACTGAAGCTTTCTTT
- | - | TRBJ1-4 | TRBV11-2 | CASSSGMGGRIELEKLFF | TGTGCCAGCAGCTCCGGGATGGGGGGGCGCATAGAGTTGGAAAAACTGTTTTTT
- | - | TRBJ2-7 | TRBV10-3 | CAFPQGEAPSYEQYF | TGTGCCTTCCCTCAGGGGGAGGCCCCCTCCTACGAGCAGTACTTC
- | - | TRBJ1-1 | TRBV2 | CASSDQQTDTEAFF | TGTGCCAGCAGTGACCAACAGACGGACACTGAAGCTTTCTTT
- | TRBD1 | TRBJ1-1 | TRBV4-3 | CASSHQTGTNTEAFF | TGCGCCAGCAGCCATCAGACAGGGACGAACACTGAAGCTTTCTTT
- | TRBD2 | TRBJ2-1 | TRBV4-2 | CASSQDWTSGHNEQFF | TGTGCCAGCAGCCAAGATTGGACTAGCGGACACAATGAGCAGTTCTTC
- | - | TRBJ2-3 | TRBV5-1 | CASSPGDPITDTQYF | TGCGCCAGCAGCCCGGGGGACCCTATCACAGATACGCAGTATTTT
- | TRBD1 | TRBJ2-1 | TRBV28 | CASSPPTGTGKNEQFF | TGTGCCAGCAGTCCACCTACGGGGACAGGGAAGAATGAGCAGTTCTTC
once | TRBD1 | TRBJ2-7 | TRBV28 | CASSPGTGDYEQYF | TGTGCCAGCAGTCCCGGGACAGGCGACTACGAGCAGTACTTC
- | - | TRBJ1-5 | TRBV4-3 | CASSQDPRGFQPQHF | TGCGCCAGCAGCCAAGACCCTAGGGGATTCCAGCCCCAGCATTTT
- | - | TRBJ1-4 | TRBV7-8 | CASSRELWEKLFF | TGTGCCAGCAGCCGGGAGCTTTGGGAAAAACTGTTTTTT
- | - | TRBJ1-2 | TRBV5-6 | CASSSTSFGYTF | TGTGCCAGCAGCTCTACGTCATTTGGCTACACCTTC
- | - | TRBJ1-4 | TRBV13 | CASTFSGDEKLFF | TGTGCCAGCACCTTTTCCGGGGATGAAAAACTGTTTTTT
- | - | TRBJ1-4 | TRBV11-2 | CASSSRPGANEKLFF | TGTGCCAGCAGCTCGCGCCCTGGAGCTAATGAAAAACTGTTTTTT
- | TRBD1 | TRBJ1-2 | TRBV27 | CASSVDRGGYGYTF | TGTGCCAGCAGTGTGGACAGGGGAGGCTATGGCTACACCTTC
- | TRBD1 | TRBJ2-2 | TRBV19 | CASTRRGDRQTGELFF | TGTGCCAGTACTAGACGAGGGGACAGGCAGACCGGGGAGCTGTTTTTT
- | TRBD1 | TRBJ2-1 | TRBV27 | CARGGTGTYNEQFF | TGTGCCAGGGGGGGGACAGGGACCTACAATGAGCAGTTCTTC
- | - | TRBJ2-7 | TRBV4-1 | CASSQGPNTYEQYF | TGCGCCAGCAGCCAAGGTCCCAACACCTACGAGCAGTACTTC
- | - | TRBJ2-1 | TRBV5-1 | CASSLAAGGEQFF | TGCGCCAGCAGCTTGGCCGCGGGTGGTGAGCAGTTCTTC
- | - | TRBJ2-7 | TRBV14 | CASSQDFRSLDDEQYF | TGTGCCAGCAGCCAAGATTTCCGGTCCCTTGATGACGAGCAGTACTTC
- | - | TRBJ2-7 | TRBV14 | CASSQSYEQYF | TGTGCCAGCAGCCAGAGCTACGAGCAGTACTTC
- | TRBD2 | TRBJ2-3 | TRBV6-1 | CASSEAGGTDTQYF | TGTGCCAGCAGTGAGGCGGGGGGCACAGATACGCAGTATTTT
- | - | TRBJ2-7 | TRBV5-1 | CASSLNPAGYEQYF | TGCGCCAGCAGCTTGAACCCGGCGGGCTACGAGCAGTACTTC
- | - | TRBJ2-7 | TRBV18 | CASSQGTTAYEQYF | TGTGCCAGCTCACAAGGGACAACCGCCTACGAGCAGTACTTC
- | - | TRBJ1-2 | TRBV6-1 | CASSEGGTGTYGYTF | TGTGCCAGCAGTGAGGGAGGGACTGGCACCTATGGCTACACCTTC
- | TRBD1 | TRBJ1-1 | TRBV6-5 | CASSRGQGNTEAFF | TGTGCCAGCAGTCGCGGACAGGGGAACACTGAAGCTTTCTTT
- | TRBD1 | TRBJ2-2 | TRBV11-2 | CASSKRQGAATGELFF | TGTGCCAGCAGTAAACGACAGGGGGCGGCCACCGGGGAGCTGTTTTTT
- | - | TRBJ1-2 | TRBV7-9 | CASSLERGGALYGYTF | TGTGCCAGCAGCTTAGAGCGCGGGGGGGCCCTCTATGGCTACACCTTC
- | TRBD1 | TRBJ2-4 | TRBV29-1 | CSVARDRANIQYF | TGCAGCGTAGCCCGGGACAGGGCCAACATTCAGTACTTC
- | - | TRBJ2-6 | TRBV30 | CAGRPRGANVLTF | TGTGCCGGCAGGCCCCGGGGGGCCAACGTCCTGACTTTC
- | TRBD1 | TRBJ1-1 | TRBV5-8 | CASSLTRDSNTEAFF | TGTGCCAGCAGCTTGACGAGGGACAGCAACACTGAAGCTTTCTTT
- | TRBD2 | TRBJ2-3 | TRBV7-6 | CASSLERGDVKDTQYF | TGTGCCAGCAGCTTAGAGCGGGGGGATGTGAAAGATACGCAGTATTTT
- | - | TRBJ1-1 | TRBV18 | CASSPQQEEAFF | TGTGCCAGCTCACCACAACAGGAGGAAGCTTTCTTT
- | TRBD1 | TRBJ1-2 | TRBV4-1 | CASSPIQGNYGYTF | TGCGCCAGCAGCCCGATACAGGGGAACTATGGCTACACCTTC
- | TRBD2 | TRBJ2-2 | TRBV19 | CASREAGVGTGELFF | TGTGCCAGTAGGGAAGCGGGAGTGGGCACCGGGGAGCTGTTTTTT
- | - | TRBJ2-5 | TRBV27 | CASSFPPYQETQYF | TGTGCCAGCAGTTTCCCCCCGTACCAAGAGACCCAGTACTTC
- | - | TRBJ1-3 | TRBV6-5 | CASSYRTEPGNTIYF | TGTGCCAGCAGTTACCGGACAGAGCCTGGAAACACCATATATTTT
- | - | TRBJ1-6 | TRBV7-2 | CASSLAGYNSPLHF | TGTGCCAGCAGCCTGGCAGGCTATAATTCACCCCTCCACTTT
- | - | TRBJ1-5 | TRBV29-1 | CSVVWQDSNQPQHF | TGCAGCGTTGTTTGGCAGGATAGCAATCAGCCCCAGCATTTT
- | TRBD2 | TRBJ2-3 | TRBV19 | CASSRAASGRRDTQYF | TGTGCCAGTAGTAGGGCGGCTAGCGGGCGGCGGGATACGCAGTATTTT
- | - | TRBJ1-3 | TRBV6-6 | CASRAETNTIYF | TGTGCCAGCAGGGCAGAAACCAACACCATATATTTT
- | TRBD1 | TRBJ2-7 | TRBV10-1 | CASSVGQGANYEQYF | TGCGCCAGCAGCGTCGGACAGGGGGCGAACTACGAGCAGTACTTC
- | TRBD1 | TRBJ2-7 | TRBV29-1 | CSVAWDRGYEQYF | TGCAGCGTCGCCTGGGACAGGGGCTACGAGCAGTACTTC
- | TRBD2 | TRBJ2-3 | TRBV6-1 | CASSAGGSTDTQYF | TGTGCCAGCAGTGCGGGAGGAAGCACAGATACGCAGTATTTT
- | TRBD2 | TRBJ2-3 | TRBV9 | CASSVTGGSSTDTQYF | TGTGCCAGCAGCGTCACGGGAGGTTCTAGCACAGATACGCAGTATTTT
- | - | TRBJ1-1 | TRBV9 | CASSVQGMNTEAFF | TGTGCCAGCAGCGTCCAGGGGATGAACACTGAAGCTTTCTTT
- | - | TRBJ2-1 | TRBV4-1 | CASSQDVGQISYNEQFF | TGCGCCAGCAGCCAAGATGTGGGCCAAATCTCCTACAATGAGCAGTTCTTC
- | - | TRBJ2-1 | TRBV7-9 | CASSGGVDNEQFF | TGTGCCAGCAGCGGAGGAGTCGACAATGAGCAGTTCTTC
- | TRBD2 | TRBJ2-7 | TRBV4-2 | CASSQDPSGDSYEQYF | TGTGCCAGCAGCCAAGATCCCAGCGGGGACTCCTACGAGCAGTACTTC